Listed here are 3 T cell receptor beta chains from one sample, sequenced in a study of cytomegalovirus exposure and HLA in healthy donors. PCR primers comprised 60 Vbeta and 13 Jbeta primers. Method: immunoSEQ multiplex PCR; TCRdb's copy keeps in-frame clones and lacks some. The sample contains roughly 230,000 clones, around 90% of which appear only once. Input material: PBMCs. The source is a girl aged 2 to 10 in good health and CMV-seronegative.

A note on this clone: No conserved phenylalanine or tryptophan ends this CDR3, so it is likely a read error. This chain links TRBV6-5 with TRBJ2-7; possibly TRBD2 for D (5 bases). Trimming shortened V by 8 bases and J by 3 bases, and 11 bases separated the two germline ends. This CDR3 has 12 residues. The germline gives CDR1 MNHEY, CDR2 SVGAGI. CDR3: CASRGQDYEQYL. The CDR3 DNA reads TGTGCCAGCCGAGGGCAAGACTACGAGCAGTACCTC.

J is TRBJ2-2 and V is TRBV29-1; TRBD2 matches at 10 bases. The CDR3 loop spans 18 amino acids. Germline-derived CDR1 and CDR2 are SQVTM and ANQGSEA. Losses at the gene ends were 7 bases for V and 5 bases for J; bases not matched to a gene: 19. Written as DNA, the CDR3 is TGCAGCGCATACCTAAACGGACTAGCGGTGAAGGGGACCGGGGAGCTGTTTTTT. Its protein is CSAYLNGLAVKGTGELFF.

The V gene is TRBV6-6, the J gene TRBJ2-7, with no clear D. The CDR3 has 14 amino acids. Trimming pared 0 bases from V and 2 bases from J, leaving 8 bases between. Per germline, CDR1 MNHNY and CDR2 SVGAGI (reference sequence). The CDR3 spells CASSYSQSTYEQYF. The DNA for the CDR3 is TGTGCCAGCAGTTACTCCCAGTCAACCTACGAGCAGTACTTC.